This T cell receptor beta chain was sequenced in a study of CD8 T cells in ankylosing spondylitis. One entry per CDR3 protein results from TCRdb running MiXCR on the 5' RACE reads. The repertoire has 700,000 or so distinct CDR3 sequences, 15% to 20% of them found once; the top ten carry under 20%. Overall study results and limits: The study identified a TCR beta motif of 7 or 8 highly homologous variants that appeared characteristic of ankylosing spondylitis blood. There was reportedly significant enrichment of clones that were disease-linked in matched ankylosing spondylitis synovial fluid.

This clonotype was seen only once. Its antigen is still unknown. CDR3 size: 16 residues. CDR1 is LGHNA, CDR2 YNFKEQ, per germline. The V gene lost 0 bases and the J gene lost 3 bases, with 14 bases spanning the gap. The sample taken for sequencing was blood, either unsorted or a sorted T cell fraction (not recorded which). This chain links TRBV4-2 with TRBJ1-2, with a weak D call TRBD1 (5 bases). The receptor was isolated from a male donor with ankylosing spondylitis. CDR3 sequence reads: CASSQDLGQVDYGYTF. The CDR3 nucleotides read TGTGCCAGCAGCCAAGATCTAGGACAAGTTGACTATGGCTACACCTTC.